This T cell receptor (beta chain) was retrieved from a study of CD8 T cells in ankylosing spondylitis. Findings and limits, study-wide: Disease-linked clones bore a CD8+ phenotype and were relatively rare in peripheral blood. Enrichment of disease-linked clones was reportedly significant in matched ankylosing spondylitis synovial fluid. Earlier studies detected some motif variants in reactive arthritis synovial fluid and blood.

TCRdb itself ran the 5' RACE reads through MiXCR, one entry per CDR3 protein. The sample comprises about 140,000 distinct CDR3 sequences, under 35% of which are singletons, and 6% rests with the top ten. This clonotype is medium-sized in the sample. Antigen unknown. The CDR3 has 16 residues. Per the germline V gene, CDR1 is SGHVS and CDR2 is FNYEAQ. Between the trimmed V and J ends, which lost 6 bases and 0 bases, there was a span of 16 bases. The gene calls are TRBV7-6 and TRBJ2-3; no firm D call. Sequenced material: synovial fluid, either unsorted or a sorted T cell fraction (not recorded which). This receptor was obtained from a male donor with ankylosing spondylitis. The CDR3 sequence is CASSPQQPISTDTQYF. The CDR3 DNA reads TGTGCCAGCAGTCCACAGCAGCCTATTAGCACAGATACGCAGTATTTT.